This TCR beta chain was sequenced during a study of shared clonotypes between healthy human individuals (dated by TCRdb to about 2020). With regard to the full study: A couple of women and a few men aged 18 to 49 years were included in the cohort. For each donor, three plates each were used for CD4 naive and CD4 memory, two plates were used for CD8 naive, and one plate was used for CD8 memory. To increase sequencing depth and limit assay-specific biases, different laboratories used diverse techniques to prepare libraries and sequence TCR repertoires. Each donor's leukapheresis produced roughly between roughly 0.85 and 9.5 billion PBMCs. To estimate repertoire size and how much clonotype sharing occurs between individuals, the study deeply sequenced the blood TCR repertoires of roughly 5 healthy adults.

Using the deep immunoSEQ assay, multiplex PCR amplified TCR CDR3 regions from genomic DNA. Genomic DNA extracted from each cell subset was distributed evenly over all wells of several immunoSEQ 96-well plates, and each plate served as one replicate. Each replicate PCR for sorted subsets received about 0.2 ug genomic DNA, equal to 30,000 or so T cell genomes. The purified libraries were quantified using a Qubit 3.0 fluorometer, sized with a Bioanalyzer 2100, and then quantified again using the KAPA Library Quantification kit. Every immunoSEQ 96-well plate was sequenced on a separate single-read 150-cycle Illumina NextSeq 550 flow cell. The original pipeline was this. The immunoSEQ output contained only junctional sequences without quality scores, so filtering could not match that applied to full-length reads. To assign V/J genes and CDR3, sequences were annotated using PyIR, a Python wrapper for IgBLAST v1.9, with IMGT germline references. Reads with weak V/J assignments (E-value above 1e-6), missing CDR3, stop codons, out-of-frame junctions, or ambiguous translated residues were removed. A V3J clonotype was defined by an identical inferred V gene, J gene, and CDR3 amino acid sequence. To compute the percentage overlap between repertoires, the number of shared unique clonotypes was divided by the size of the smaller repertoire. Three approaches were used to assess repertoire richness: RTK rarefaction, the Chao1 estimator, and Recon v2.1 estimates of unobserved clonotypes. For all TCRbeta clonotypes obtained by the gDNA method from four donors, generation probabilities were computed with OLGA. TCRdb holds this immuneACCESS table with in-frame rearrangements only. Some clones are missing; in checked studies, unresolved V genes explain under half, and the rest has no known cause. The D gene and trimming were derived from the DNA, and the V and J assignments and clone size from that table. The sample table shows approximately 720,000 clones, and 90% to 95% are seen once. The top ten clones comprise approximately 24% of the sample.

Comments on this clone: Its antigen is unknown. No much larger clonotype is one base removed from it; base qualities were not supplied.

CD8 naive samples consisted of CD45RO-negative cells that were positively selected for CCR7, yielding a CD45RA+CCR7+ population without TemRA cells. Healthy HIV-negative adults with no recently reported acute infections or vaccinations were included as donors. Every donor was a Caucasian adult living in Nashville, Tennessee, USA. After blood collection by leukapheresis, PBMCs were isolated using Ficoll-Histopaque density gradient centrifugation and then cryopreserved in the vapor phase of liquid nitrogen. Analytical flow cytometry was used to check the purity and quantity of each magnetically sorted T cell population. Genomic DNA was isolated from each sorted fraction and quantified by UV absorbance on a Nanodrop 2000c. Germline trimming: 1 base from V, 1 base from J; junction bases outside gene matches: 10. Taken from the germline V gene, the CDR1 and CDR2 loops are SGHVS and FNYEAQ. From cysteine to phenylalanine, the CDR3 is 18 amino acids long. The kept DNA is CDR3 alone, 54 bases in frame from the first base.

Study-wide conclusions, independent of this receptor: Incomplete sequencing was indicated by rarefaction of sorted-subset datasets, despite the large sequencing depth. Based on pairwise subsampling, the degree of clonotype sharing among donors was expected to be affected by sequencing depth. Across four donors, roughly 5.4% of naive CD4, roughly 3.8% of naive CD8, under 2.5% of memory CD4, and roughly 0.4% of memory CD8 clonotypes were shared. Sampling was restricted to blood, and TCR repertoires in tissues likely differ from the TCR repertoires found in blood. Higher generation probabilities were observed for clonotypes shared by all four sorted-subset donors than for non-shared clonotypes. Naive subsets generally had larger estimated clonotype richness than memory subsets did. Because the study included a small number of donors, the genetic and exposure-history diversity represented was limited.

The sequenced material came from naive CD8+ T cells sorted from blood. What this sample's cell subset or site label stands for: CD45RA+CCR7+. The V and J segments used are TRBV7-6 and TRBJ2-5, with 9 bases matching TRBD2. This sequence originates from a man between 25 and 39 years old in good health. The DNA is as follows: TGTGCCAGCAGCTTAGGGTTAGCGGGAGTGAGGAGCCAAGAGACCCAGTACTTC. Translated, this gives CASSLGLAGVRSQETQYF.